This TCR beta chain is drawn from a study of a mutant IDH1 vaccine in newly diagnosed glioma. Study overall: In weeks 1, 3, 5, 7, 11, 15, 19 and 23, patients were immunized, eight times in all.

Clones were read by immunoSEQ multiplex PCR, and TCRdb kept only the in-frame ones, dropping some. The profile shows about 75,000 clones, roughly 91% of them singletons. As to time point: week 5, during vaccination. The study gave 300 ug of mutant IDH1 20-mer peptide per vaccine dose, with topical imiquimod. Concerning this clone itself: What it binds is not known.

The CDR3 is 13 residues long. Germline values: CDR1 SEHNR, CDR2 FQNEAQ (reference sequence). With 4 bases removed from V and 4 bases from J, the gap between germline ends came to 10 bases. Study-wide results and caveats: Pseudoprogression looked unconnected to shifts in top peripheral T cell clonotypes.

This material consisted of PBMCs, taken from a glioma patient whose treatment included an IDH1 peptide vaccine. The clonotype comes from a woman between 50 and 59 years old with glioma. The V gene is TRBV7-9, the J gene TRBJ1-2; D may be TRBD1 (6 bases). CDR3 bases: TGTGCCAGCAGCTGGACAGAGTCCTATGGCTACACCTTC. Translating gives CASSWTESYGYTF.